A single sample is the source of the 9 T cell receptor beta chains below, sequenced in a study of cytomegalovirus exposure and HLA in healthy donors. In the PCR, 60 Vbeta and 13 Jbeta primers were used. Clones were sequenced by immunoSEQ multiplex PCR, and TCRdb holds only the in-frame ones, with some missing. In the table there are about 150,000 clones, approximately 90% of which are singletons. Sequenced input: PBMCs. Source of these receptors: a young woman in good health and CMV-seronegative.

The chain joins TRBV25-1 to TRBJ1-1; 7 bases fit TRBD1. V lost 4 bases and J lost 9; bases outside the gene matches: 8. Per the germline V gene, CDR1 is MGHDK and CDR2 is SYGVNS. The CDR3 consists of 13 residues. The CDR3 DNA sequence: TGTGCCAGCAGTGGGGCGGGACAGACGAAAGCTTTCTTT. It yields the protein CASSGAGQTKAFF.

V usage is TRBV2 and J usage is TRBJ2-5, with D unclear. V was cut by 2 bases and J by 0 bases, with 10 bases left in between. Germline V gene sequence: CDR1 SNHLY, CDR2 FYNNEI. This CDR3 is 15 amino acids long. The DNA of the CDR3 is TGTGCCAGCAGTGAACAGGCACTGTACCAAGAGACCCAGTACTTC. Its translation is CASSEQALYQETQYF.

V is TRBV6-6 and J is TRBJ2-7; 8 bases match TRBD1. In germline, CDR1 is MNHNY, CDR2 SVGAGI (reference sequence). This CDR3 comprises 15 residues. After removal of 2 bases from V and 2 bases from J, the junction contained 5 bases not matched to a gene. Written as DNA, the CDR3 is TGTGCCAGCAGTTACCCTGGACAGGGAGCCTACGAGCAGTACTTC. Translating it yields CASSYPGQGAYEQYF.

The chain couples TRBV4-3 to TRBJ2-7, with D possibly being TRBD2 (6 bases). Deletions cut 0 bases from V and 3 bases from J, with 18 bases between. Germline assignment: CDR1 LGHNA and CDR2 YSLEER. This CDR3 region has 17 residues. Here the CDR3 DNA reads TGCGCCAGCAGCCAAGAACTGGGGACTGAGGGGCTCTACGAGCAGTACTTC. Protein sequence: CASSQELGTEGLYEQYF.

The table lists this clone with a count of one. The CDR3 protein is CASRTASTDTQYF. The CDR3 region has the DNA TGTGCCAGCAGGACAGCTAGCACAGATACGCAGTATTTT. The chain is built from TRBV19 and TRBJ2-3; TRBD1 is a possible D gene (6 bases). The length of the CDR3 is 13 residues. Trimming left V 9 bases short and J 0 bases short, with 10 bases between. Germline V gene sequence: CDR1 LNHDA, CDR2 SQIVND (reference sequence).

The rearrangement joins TRBV7-3 to TRBJ2-3; possible D gene TRBD2, 6 bases. In germline, CDR1 is SGHTA, CDR2 FQGTGA. Trimming cost V 2 bases and J 2 bases, with 17 bases left between them. The CDR3 is 17 amino acids. The CDR3: CASSLYPGGGATDTQYF. CDR3 sequence (DNA): TGTGCCAGCAGCTTATACCCCGGTGGAGGGGCCACAGATACGCAGTATTTT.

J is TRBJ2-3 and V is TRBV7-2, with D unresolved. V shed 3 bases and J shed 6 bases, with 7 bases lying between them. Germline CDR1 SGHTA, CDR2 FQGNSA. The CDR3 has 12 residues. CDR3 region: CASSLRWDTQYF. CDR3 bases: TGTGCCAGCAGCTTGCGGTGGGATACGCAGTATTTT. The entire variable domain, with the rest obtained from reference TRBV7-2 and TRBJ2-3, is as follows: GAGVSQSPSNKVTEKGKDVELRCDPISGHTALYWYRQSLGQGLEFLIYFQGNSAPDKSGLPSDRFSAERTGGSVSTLTIQRTQQEDSAVYLCASSLRWDTQYFGPGTRLTVL.

This rearrangement joins TRBV13 to TRBJ2-6; a possible D gene is TRBD1 (5 bases). V was pared by 2 bases and J by 0 bases, with 11 bases between. The germline gives CDR1 PRHDT, CDR2 FYEKMQ (reference sequence). This CDR3 comprises 17 residues. Written as DNA, the CDR3 is TGTGCCAGCAGCTTACGGACAAGCTACTCTGGGGCCAACGTCCTGACTTTC. This codes for CASSLRTSYSGANVLTF.

The rearrangement links TRBV30 to TRBJ1-5, with D possibly TRBD1 on 5 matching bases. From germline, CDR1 is GTSNPN and CDR2 SVGIG (reference sequence). The ends were cut back, 2 bases at V and 0 bases at J, with 11 bases in the middle. The CDR3 has 15 amino acids. The CDR3: CAWSRGVDSNQPQHF. The CDR3 DNA reads TGTGCCTGGAGTCGGGGGGTTGATAGCAATCAGCCCCAGCATTTT.